This T cell receptor (beta chain) comes out of a study of T cells expressing NK-cell markers. TCRdb derives one entry per CDR3 protein from the 5' RACE reads, leaving out DNA. The sample includes 150,000 to 200,000 distinct CDR3 sequences. Per germline, CDR1 SGHRS and CDR2 YFSETQ. CDR3 size: 14 residues. This clonotype was sampled from a woman aged 18-70 years in good health. What was sequenced was blood T cells: a sorted CD56 or NKG2C T cell subset, CD4+ or CD8+ T cells, or bulk PBMC T cells (not recorded which). This sequence joins TRBV5-1 and TRBJ1-2. The CDR3 reads CASSSSHRNYGYTF.